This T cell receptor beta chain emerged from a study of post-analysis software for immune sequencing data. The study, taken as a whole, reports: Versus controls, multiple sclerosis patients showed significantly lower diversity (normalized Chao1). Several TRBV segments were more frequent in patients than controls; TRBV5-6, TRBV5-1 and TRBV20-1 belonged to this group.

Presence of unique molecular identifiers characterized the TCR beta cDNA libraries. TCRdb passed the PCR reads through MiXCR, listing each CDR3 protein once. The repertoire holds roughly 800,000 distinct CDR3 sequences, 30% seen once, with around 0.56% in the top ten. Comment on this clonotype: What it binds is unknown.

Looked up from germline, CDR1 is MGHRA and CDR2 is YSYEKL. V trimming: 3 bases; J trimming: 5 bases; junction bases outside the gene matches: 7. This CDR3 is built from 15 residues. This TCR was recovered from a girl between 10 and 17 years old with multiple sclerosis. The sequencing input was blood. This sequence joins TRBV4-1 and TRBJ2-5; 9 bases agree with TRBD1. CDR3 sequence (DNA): TGCGCCAGCAGCCAGACCACAGGGGGCTACGAGACCCAGTACTTC. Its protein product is CASSQTTGGYETQYF.